This TCR beta chain emerged from a study of T cell repertoires in cytomegalovirus infection (dated by TCRdb to between 2018 and 2021). Some background on the complete study: Donor HLA type was relevant to the analysis, as public TCR beta signatures indicated carriage of CMV infection together with the matching HLA type. General study outcomes and caveats: In both this cohort and an independent roughly 400-donor cohort, the cumulative frequency of public TCR beta family members distinguished carriers of CMV infection plus the relevant HLA type. The ex vivo response was dominated by HLA-C-restricted CMV-specific TCR beta clonotypes, and the single most frequent clonotype in two of eight donors was supplied by these HLA-C-restricted clonotypes.

In this sample, this clonotype turned up many times. Its recognized antigen is unknown. Qualities for individual bases were not recorded, and no much larger clone is one base off. TCRdb lists the instrument as Illumina HiSeq 1500. TCRdb trimmed public reads at Q25 via fastp, called clones via MiXCR and kept in-frame beta chains. Identical CDR3 protein sequences are pooled into one entry, listed with their most common genes and DNA. The sample contains around 110,000 distinct CDR3 sequences, around 10% of them found a single time. The ten largest clones take up about 32% of the sample. The sequence came from a human donor in good health (CMV status not recorded). Some clones in this sample may be carry-over from other donors' samples. The sample taken for sequencing was PBMCs, sequenced either directly or after in vitro stimulation (not recorded which).

The CDR3: CASSATGDSGNTIYF. In nucleotides, the sequence is TGTGCCAGCAGTGCGACAGGGGACTCTGGAAACACCATATATTTT. The chain joins TRBV27 to TRBJ1-3, with 8 bases aligning to TRBD1. CDR1 MNHEY and CDR2 SMNVEV are derived from the germline V gene (reference sequence). Reading from cysteine to phenylalanine, the CDR3 counts 15 amino acids. Only the CDR3 region is kept as DNA, spanning 45 bases read in frame from base 1. Germline trimming: 5 bases from V, 0 bases from J; junction bases outside gene matches: 3.